These 10 T cell receptor beta chains were all obtained from the same sample, sequenced in a study of blood T cell repertoires in COVID-19 (dated by TCRdb to 2020 to 2021). The method behind the library was the immunoSEQ multiplex PCR assay. TCRdb obtained this table from immuneACCESS and retained in-frame rearrangements with V and J assigned. These tables miss some clones; where compared with another copy, unresolved V genes account for less than half of the shortfall, and the remainder is unexplained. The sample table lists approximately 440,000 clones, 90% of them with a count of one. Of the sample, about 0.63% falls within the top ten clones. The material sequenced was PBMCs or T cells enriched from blood (not recorded which). Receptor source: a man aged 18 to 30 who had recovered from COVID-19.

The rearrangement uses TRBV14 and TRBJ2-3; D possibly corresponds to TRBD2 (6 bases). CDR1 is SGHDN and CDR2 is FVKESK in the germline V gene. The V end was cut by 4 bases, the J end by 7 bases, with 21 bases between. The CDR3 covers 16 residues. CDR3 bases: TGTGCCAGCAGCCTTGGTGCGCGGGGAGGTTATAATACGCAGTATTTT. This encodes CASSLGARGGYNTQYF.

This chain connects TRBV6-5 to TRBJ2-3; 8 bases are shared with TRBD1. This CDR3 has 14 residues. Unmatched junction bases numbered 2, after V lost 6 bases and J lost 0 bases. The germline V gene has CDR1 MNHEY and CDR2 SVGAGI. DNA for the CDR3: TGTGCCAGCAGGGGACAGGCTAGCACAGATACGCAGTATTTT. It translates to CASRGQASTDTQYF.

The rearrangement uses TRBV2 and TRBJ1-1; 11 nucleotides line up with TRBD1. With 3 bases clipped from V and 5 bases from J, the junction kept 2 bases outside the gene matches. Germline CDR1 is SNHLY and CDR2 is FYNNEI. The CDR3 loop spans 14 amino acids. CDR3 DNA sequence: TGTGCCAGCAGTGACCGGGACAGGGGGACTGAAGCTTTCTTT. Translated: CASSDRDRGTEAFF. The full variable domain, completed using reference TRBV2 and TRBJ1-1, is EPEVTQTPSHQVTQMGQEVILRCVPISNHLYFYWYRQILGQKVEFLVSFYNNEISEKSEIFDDQFSVERPDGSNFTLKIRSTKLEDSAMYFCASSDRDRGTEAFFGQGTRLTVV.

The chain recombines TRBV2 with TRBJ2-5; tentative D call: TRBD2 (5 bases). The CDR3 has 15 amino acids. Looked up from germline, CDR1 is SNHLY and CDR2 is FYNNEI. Trimming shortened V by 6 bases and J by 5 bases, and 19 bases separated the two germline ends. In nucleotides, the CDR3 is TGTGCCAGCAGAATCGGGGTAGCCCCCGCGGAGACCCAGTACTTC. This encodes CASRIGVAPAETQYF.

This chain joins TRBV11-3 and TRBJ2-7; tentatively, D is TRBD1 (6 bases). V lost 4 bases and J 5 bases, leaving 9 bases between the germline ends. This CDR3 contains 12 residues. Germline V CDR1 and CDR2: SGHNT, YENEEA. The CDR3: CASSSRGNEQYF. In DNA, the CDR3 is TGTGCCAGCAGCTCCAGGGGAAACGAGCAGTACTTC.

The rearrangement joins TRBV2 to TRBJ1-4, with D possibly matching TRBD1 (6 bases). Germline V gene lookup returns CDR1 SNHLY and CDR2 FYNNEI. The CDR3 length is 15 residues. Trimming cost V 6 bases and J 7 bases, with 18 bases left between them. The CDR3 reads CASRGTGFSGEKLFF. In DNA form, the CDR3 reads TGTGCCAGCAGGGGAACAGGGTTCTCGGGTGAAAAACTGTTTTTT.

This chain connects TRBV3-1 (or the pseudogene TRBV3-2) to TRBJ1-1; D is unclear. V lost 7 bases and J lost 4, with 16 bases in between. The CDR3 covers 14 residues. Germline CDR1 and CDR2: LGHDT and YNNKEL (reference sequence). The CDR3 DNA follows: TGTGCCAGCACCTATACCCAAGCAGGCACTGAAGCTTTCTTT. Amino acid sequence: CASTYTQAGTEAFF.

V usage is TRBV15 and J usage is TRBJ1-4; 7 nucleotides line up with TRBD1. The CDR3 covers 15 residues. Unmatched junction bases numbered 6, after V lost 2 bases and J lost 6 bases. Germline values: CDR1 LNHNV, CDR2 YYDKDF (reference sequence). The CDR3 is CATSRRDRVDEKLFF. As DNA, the CDR3 is TGTGCCACCAGCAGAAGAGACAGGGTGGATGAAAAACTGTTTTTT.

This chain links TRBV18 with TRBJ1-5, with 11 bases that match TRBD1. This CDR3 spans 17 amino acids. J gave up 7 bases and V 2 bases, and 10 bases lay outside the gene matches. Germline-derived CDR1 and CDR2 are KGHSH and LQKENI. The CDR3 region has the DNA TGTGCCAGCTCACCAGAAACCCCCGGGACAGGGGGACAGCCCCAGCATTTT. It is translated as CASSPETPGTGGQPQHF. The whole variable domain, remainder taken from reference TRBV18 and TRBJ1-5, is NAGVMQNPRHLVRRRGQEARLRCSPMKGHSHVYWYRQLPEEGLKFMVYLQKENIIDESGMPKERFSAEFPKEGPSILRIQQVVRGDSAAYFCASSPETPGTGGQPQHFGDGTRLSIL.

This chain uses TRBV29-1 with TRBJ2-7; 15 bases are shared with TRBD2. This CDR3 is 14 amino acids long. V gave up 6 bases and J gave up 5 bases; unmatched junction bases: 5. The germline V gene has CDR1 SQVTM and CDR2 ANQGSEA. The CDR3 reads CSVGGLAGGHEQYF. CDR3 DNA sequence: TGCAGCGTAGGGGGACTAGCGGGAGGCCACGAGCAGTACTTC.